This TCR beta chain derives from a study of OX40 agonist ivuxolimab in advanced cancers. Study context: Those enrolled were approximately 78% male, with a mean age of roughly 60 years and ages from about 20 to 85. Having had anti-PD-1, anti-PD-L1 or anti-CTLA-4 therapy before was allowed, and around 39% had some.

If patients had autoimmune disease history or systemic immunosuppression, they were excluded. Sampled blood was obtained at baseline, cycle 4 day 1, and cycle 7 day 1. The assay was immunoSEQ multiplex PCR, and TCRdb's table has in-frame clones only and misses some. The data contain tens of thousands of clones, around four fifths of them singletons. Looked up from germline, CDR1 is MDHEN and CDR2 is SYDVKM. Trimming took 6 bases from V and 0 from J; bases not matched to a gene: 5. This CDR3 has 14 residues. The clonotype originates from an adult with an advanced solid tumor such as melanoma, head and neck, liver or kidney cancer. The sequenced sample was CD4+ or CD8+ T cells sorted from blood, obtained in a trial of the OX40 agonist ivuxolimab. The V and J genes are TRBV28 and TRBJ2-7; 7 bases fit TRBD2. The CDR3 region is CASSSSGISYEQYF. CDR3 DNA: TGTGCCAGCAGCTCCAGCGGGATCTCCTACGAGCAGTACTTC.